This T cell receptor (beta chain) stems from a study of T cells expressing NK-cell markers. The wider study: Repertoire data for TCR beta were derived from sorted T cells (CD3+CD56+NKG2C+, CD3+CD56+NKG2C- and CD3+CD56-NKG2C+). Most of the eight sequenced donors tested HCMV-seropositive; one tested seronegative. Findings and caveats of the study: For 6 or 7 donors, the dominant NKG2C+ clonotypes made up about 1.0-7.5% of their CD8+ T cells. The study left the HCMV specificity of expanded NKG2C+ T cell clones unresolved.

Remarks on this clonotype: Its antigen is still unknown.

Looked up from germline, CDR1 is SGDLS and CDR2 is YYNGEE. The CDR3 has 15 residues. TCRdb re-called the 5' RACE reads and catalogs CDR3 proteins one per entry, DNA excluded. The listing records some 500,000 distinct CDR3 sequences. This sequence joins TRBV9 and TRBJ2-3; TCRdb's D call, TRBD2, is unchecked because there is no DNA. This sequence originates from a woman between 50 and 59 years old in good health. Sequencing input: blood T cells: a sorted CD56 or NKG2C T cell subset, CD4+ or CD8+ T cells, or bulk PBMC T cells (not recorded which). This CDR3 is CASISEGGGTDTQYF.